This T cell receptor (beta chain) is drawn from a study of chronic HIV infection and antiretroviral therapy. Comments on this clonotype: Its ends do not fully match the called genes, so a read error is possible.

The CDR3 extends over 15 amino acids. Germline V gene sequence: CDR1 SQVTM, CDR2 ANQGSEA. TCRdb itself ran the 5' RACE reads through MiXCR, one entry per CDR3 protein. Of about 48,000 distinct CDR3 sequences listed, 19% are singletons. Sample: peripheral blood. The rearrangement joins TRBV29-1 to TRBJ1-2, with a tentative D call TRBD1 (5 bases). The clonotype comes from an adult who had HIV and had not received antiretroviral therapy, or was an uninfected healthy control (not recorded which). The CDR3, as DNA: TGCAGCGTTGAAGCGGGGGGAGGGGTGAACTATAGCTACACCTTC. This codes for CSVEAGGGVNYSYTF. The full variable domain, completed using reference TRBV29-1 and TRBJ1-2, is SAVISQKPSRDICQRGTSLTIQCQVDSQVTMMFWYRQQPGQSLTLIATANQGSEATYESGFVIDKFPISRPNLTFSTLTVSNMSPEDSSIYLCSVEAGGGVNYSYTFGSGTRLTVV.